This TCR beta chain was retrieved from a study of T cells in Graves' hyperthyroidism and ophthalmopathy. Study-level results: Most thyroid clonotypes with frequency above 0.001 were detected in blood.

This clonotype occurred many times. Its antigen is not identified. Uncontrolled infection, other autoimmune disease, pregnancy or lactation excluded patients. Diagnosing involved the use of clinical symptoms, serum thyroxine and TRAb, thyroid ultrasound and orbital computed tomography. RNA transcripts served as the template for amplifying TCR beta CDR3 regions. HTBI primers were employed in a first-round RT-PCR of the TCR CDR3. TCRdb analysed the multiplex PCR reads with MiXCR anew, one entry per CDR3 protein. This sample has under 300,000 distinct CDR3 sequences, with approximately 15% found just once. This CDR3 contains 15 residues. Germline CDR1 reads LGHDT; CDR2 reads YNNKEL (reference sequence). The ends lost 4 bases at V and 2 bases at J; junction bases unmatched: 7.

The sample consisted of blood. This chain uses TRBV3-1 with TRBJ2-5; 7 bases are shared with TRBD2. The TCR was taken from a woman in her thirties or forties with Graves' hyperthyroidism. CDR3 amino acids: CASSPREFGQETQYF. CDR3 sequence (DNA): TGTGCCAGCAGCCCGCGGGAGTTCGGTCAAGAGACCCAGTACTTC.